Presented here are 29 T cell receptor beta chains from one specimen sequenced in a study of siplizumab effects on memory and regulatory T cells. Sequencing was performed with immunoSEQ multiplex PCR; in TCRdb, only in-frame clones are kept and a portion is missing. The sample has around 86,000 clones, 94% seen once; the top ten hold around 0.3%. The specimen sequenced was non-Treg CD4+ T cells sorted from blood. These TCRs come from a human donor in good health.

The chain carries TRBV7-9 and TRBJ1-2; 8 bases are a match to TRBD1. The V gene end was trimmed by 4 bases and the J gene end by 7 bases; junction bases not matched to a gene: 14. CDR3 length: 16 residues. Germline V CDR1 and CDR2: SEHNR, FQNEAQ (reference sequence). This CDR3 reads CASSSRTGKTLGGYTF. The CDR3 DNA reads as TGTGCCAGCAGCTCTAGGACAGGGAAAACTTTAGGTGGCTACACCTTC.

The rearrangement joins TRBV5-4 to TRBJ1-1, with a possible D match to TRBD1 (5 bases). CDR3 length equals 13 residues. CDR1 and CDR2 (germline): SGHNT, YYREEE (reference sequence). V was trimmed by 6 bases and J by 2 bases, leaving 11 bases between them. The CDR3 nucleotides read TGTGCCAGCACCGACAGAGCCAACACTGAAGCTTTCTTT. Residues: CASTDRANTEAFF. The whole variable domain, filled in from reference TRBV5-4 and TRBJ1-1, reads ETGVTQSPTHLIKTRGQQVTLRCSSQSGHNTVSWYQQALGQGPQFIFQYYREEENGRGNFPPRFSGLQFPNYSSELNVNALELDDSALYLCASTDRANTEAFFGQGTRLTVV.

The gene calls are TRBV14 and TRBJ1-1; D call uncertain. V was cut by 1 base and J by 9 bases, with 9 bases left in between. Germline CDR1 and CDR2: SGHDN and FVKESK. CDR3 length: 12 amino acids. In nucleotides, the CDR3 is TGTGCCAGCAGCCAAGGCCAGAGTAAAGCTTTCTTT. Protein: CASSQGQSKAFF.

This chain uses TRBV4-1 with TRBJ2-1, with TRBD2 as a possible D gene (6 bases). This CDR3 comprises 17 residues. The germline gives CDR1 MGHRA, CDR2 YSYEKL. V was clipped by 2 bases and J by 6 bases, with 20 bases between them. In DNA, the CDR3 is TGCGCCAGCAGCCAATCCCCGTTCCCGGGACTCATCAATGAGCAGTTCTTC. It encodes CASSQSPFPGLINEQFF.

V usage is TRBV2 and J usage is TRBJ2-7; 7 nucleotides match TRBD2. This CDR3 has 14 residues. V lost 6 bases to trimming and J lost 5 bases; unmatched junction nucleotides: 10. CDR1 is SNHLY and CDR2 is FYNNEI in the germline V gene. CDR3 DNA: TGTGCCAGCAGCGGGACTATCCGGGTCGACGAGCAGTACTTC. This gives the protein CASSGTIRVDEQYF.

J is TRBJ2-1 and V is TRBV18, with TRBD2 matching 13 bases. The trim removed 4 bases at V and 9 bases at J, leaving 9 bases unmatched. The CDR3 covers 16 residues. The germline V gene has CDR1 KGHSH and CDR2 LQKENI. CDR3: CASSRETSGGYGEQFF. In DNA, the CDR3 is TGTGCCAGCTCACGCGAGACTAGCGGGGGGTACGGTGAGCAGTTCTTC.

This chain joins TRBV6-1 and TRBJ1-4; D is undetermined. V was cut by 7 bases and J by 8 bases, with 14 bases left in between. Germline loops: CDR1 MNHNS, CDR2 SASEGT. The CDR3 loop spans 13 amino acids. CDR3 sequence (DNA): TGTGCCAGCAATTTTAGTGGAAGGGAAAAACTGTTTTTT. The encoded protein is CASNFSGREKLFF.

The CDR3 region has the DNA TGCACCAGCAGCCAGGGGACAGGGAAGTTTTGGGGACTAGCGGGAGGTTTCTCTGAGCAGTTCTTC. Amino acid sequence: CTSSQGTGKFWGLAGGFSEQFF. This chain links TRBV1 with TRBJ2-1; the table calls TRBD2, which could not be checked here. TRBV1 is a recognized pseudogene. The CDR3 loop spans 22 amino acids.

The V call is TRBV7-2, the J call TRBJ1-4; 7 positions match TRBD1. The CDR3 is 14 residues long. The V gene's germline CDR1 is SGHTA and CDR2 FQGNSA. After removal of 6 bases from V and 7 bases from J, the junction contained 8 bases not matched to a gene. CDR3 DNA: TGTGCCAGCAGTCAGGGGGGGTTTGGTGAAAAACTGTTTTTT. It specifies CASSQGGFGEKLFF.

This chain connects TRBV11-2 to TRBJ1-1; possibly TRBD1 for D (6 bases). CDR1 is SGHAT and CDR2 is FQNNGV in the germline V gene. V dropped 1 base and J dropped 0 bases, with 9 bases sitting between them. The CDR3 covers 15 residues. Here the CDR3 DNA reads TGTGCCAGCAGCTTAGTTCAGGGGCTGAACACTGAAGCTTTCTTT. Its translation is CASSLVQGLNTEAFF.

This chain links TRBV7-6 with TRBJ1-2; possible D gene TRBD1, 6 bases. Per the germline V gene, CDR1 is SGHVS and CDR2 is FNYEAQ. The CDR3 extends over 14 amino acids. The germline V and J ends were trimmed by 5 bases and 6 bases, with 16 bases remaining between them. In DNA, the CDR3 is TGTGCCAGCAGCCCCAGTGGAGGGGGAAATGGCTACACCTTC. Translation: CASSPSGGGNGYTF.

This chain uses TRBV18 with TRBJ2-5; TRBD2 agrees at 9 bases. V trimming: 6 bases; J trimming: 5 bases; junction bases outside the gene matches: 13. Germline assignment: CDR1 KGHSH and CDR2 LQKENI. The length of the CDR3 is 16 residues. The DNA for the CDR3 is TGTGCCAGCTCCCTAGGAGGTCTAGCGGGACGGGAGACCCAGTACTTC. This encodes CASSLGGLAGRETQYF.

This clone has a single count. The gene calls are TRBV4-1 and TRBJ2-7; no clear D. CDR1 is MGHRA, CDR2 YSYEKL, per germline. The V end was cut by 5 bases, the J end by 0 bases, with 14 bases between. CDR3 length: 15 amino acids. Here the CDR3 reads CASSETVYSSYEQYF. The CDR3 DNA follows: TGCGCCAGCAGCGAGACCGTATATAGCTCCTACGAGCAGTACTTC.

The V call is TRBV9, the J call TRBJ2-2; D is perhaps TRBD1 (6 bases). V lost 0 bases to trimming and J lost 3 bases, with 12 bases between them. The CDR3 spans 16 residues. The germline V gene has CDR1 SGDLS and CDR2 YYNGEE. CDR3 loop: CASSVVPAGDTGELFF. Written as DNA, the CDR3 is TGTGCCAGCAGCGTAGTCCCCGCAGGGGACACCGGGGAGCTGTTTTTT.

The chain combines TRBV29-1 with TRBJ2-3; possible D gene TRBD2, 6 bases. Germline V gene lookup returns CDR1 SQVTM and CDR2 ANQGSEA. V was pared by 7 bases and J by 4 bases, with 24 bases between. CDR3 length equals 16 residues. CDR3 nucleotides: TGCAGCGGCCCGCGGCTCCGGGAGTGTCTCTCAGATACGCAGTATTTT. It is translated as CSGPRLRECLSDTQYF.

V and J are TRBV14 and TRBJ2-2, with 11 bases lining up with TRBD2. V lost 1 base to trimming and J lost 0 bases; unmatched junction nucleotides: 4. The CDR3 extends over 18 amino acids. CDR1 and CDR2 (germline): SGHDN, FVKESK. The CDR3 reads CASSQVVLAGANTGELFF. In nucleotides, the CDR3 is TGTGCCAGCAGCCAAGTTGTACTAGCGGGAGCGAACACCGGGGAGCTGTTTTTT.

The gene calls are TRBV6-1 and TRBJ1-5; D is undetermined. V lost 4 bases, J lost 2 bases, and 12 bases lay in between. The CDR3 contains 15 residues. The germline V gene encodes CDR1 MNHNS and CDR2 SASEGT. The CDR3 loop is CASSVGSRGNQPQHF. In DNA, the CDR3 is TGTGCCAGCAGTGTGGGGTCTAGGGGCAATCAGCCCCAGCATTTT.

V is TRBV20-1 and J is TRBJ2-7; no clear D. Germline V lookup: CDR1 DFQATT, CDR2 SNEGSKA (reference sequence). V gave up 3 bases and J gave up 1 base, with 4 bases separating them. CDR3 length: 11 amino acids. The CDR3 here is CSASLSYEQYF. The CDR3 nucleotides are TGCAGTGCTAGTTTGTCCTACGAGCAGTACTTC.

The chain links TRBV11-3 to TRBJ2-5; D may be TRBD2 (7 bases). Germline V gene sequence: CDR1 SGHNT, CDR2 YENEEA. Trimming removed 6 bases at V and 6 bases at J, with 20 bases between. This CDR3 has 15 amino acids. The CDR3 protein is CASRPGGYYTQTQYF. In DNA form, the CDR3 reads TGTGCCAGCAGACCGGGGGGCTACTACACACAGACCCAGTACTTC.

This chain links TRBV14 with TRBJ2-5, with TRBD2 identical over 10 bases. Germline CDR1 reads SGHDN; CDR2 reads FVKESK. The CDR3 is 16 amino acids. Germline trimming cut 4 bases from V and 0 bases from J; bases unmatched to any gene: 5. The CDR3 DNA reads as TGTGCCAGCAGCCCCCGTAGCGGGGGGAACCAAGAGACCCAGTACTTC. Amino acid sequence: CASSPRSGGNQETQYF.

The rearrangement uses TRBV27 and TRBJ1-2, with no clear D. The CDR3 covers 16 residues. Deletions cut 2 bases from V and 5 bases from J, with 18 bases between. Germline V CDR1 and CDR2: MNHEY, SMNVEV (reference sequence). CDR3 DNA sequence: TGTGCCAGCAGTTTAGCGGGAGTTCCGGGTCCATATGGCTACACCTTC. Its protein product is CASSLAGVPGPYGYTF.

There are a few counts of this clone. V usage is TRBV4-1 and J usage is TRBJ2-1, with 7 nucleotides matching TRBD1. Trimming at V came to 0 bases and at J to 4 bases, leaving 3 bases not matched to a gene. Germline V gene lookup returns CDR1 MGHRA and CDR2 YSYEKL. The CDR3 contains 15 residues. CDR3 residues: CASSQDTGAYNEQFF. CDR3 coding DNA: TGCGCCAGCAGCCAAGATACAGGGGCATACAATGAGCAGTTCTTC.

The chain combines TRBV30 with TRBJ2-2; D might be TRBD1 (5 bases). CDR3 length: 12 amino acids. V was clipped by 1 base and J by 5 bases, with 5 bases between them. Germline V lookup: CDR1 GTSNPN, CDR2 SVGIG (reference sequence). The CDR3 DNA sequence: TGTGCCTGGAGTGCAGGGACCGGGGAGCTGTTTTTT. Translating gives CAWSAGTGELFF.

This chain joins TRBV5-4 and TRBJ2-1; D is perhaps TRBD1 or TRBD2 (5 bases each). V lost 4 bases to trimming and J lost 8 bases, with 16 bases between them. The CDR3 contains 14 residues. Germline lookup yields CDR1 SGHNT and CDR2 YYREEE (reference sequence). The CDR3 nucleotides read TGTGCCAGCAGCCTGGGACGGTGGTATGATGAGCAGTTCTTC. Protein: CASSLGRWYDEQFF.

The V gene is TRBV5-1, the J gene TRBJ1-1, with 7 bases aligning to TRBD1. Germline loops: CDR1 SGHRS, CDR2 YFSETQ. This CDR3 has 14 amino acids. The V segment lost 0 bases and the J segment 4 bases; nucleotides outside the gene matches: 3. The CDR3 DNA follows: TGCGCCAGCAGCTTGGGACAGGGTGGCACTGAAGCTTTCTTT. This translates into CASSLGQGGTEAFF.

V usage is TRBV25-1 and J usage is TRBJ1-5; D gene ambiguous. From germline, CDR1 is MGHDK and CDR2 SYGVNS. The CDR3 has 14 amino acids. The V end was cut by 4 bases, the J end by 4 bases, with 11 bases between. The CDR3 here is CASSADGPNQPQHF. As DNA, the CDR3 is TGTGCCAGCAGTGCCGACGGCCCTAATCAGCCCCAGCATTTT.

The chain carries TRBV18 and TRBJ2-1, with TRBD2 matching 7 bases. The CDR3 spans 15 residues. Germline V lookup: CDR1 KGHSH, CDR2 LQKENI. J was trimmed by 5 bases and V by 2 bases; bases with no gene match: 6. The CDR3 DNA reads TGTGCCAGCTCACCAGGGATAGCGGGTAACAATGAGCAGTTCTTC. Its translation is CASSPGIAGNNEQFF.

The sample holds one count of this clone. The rearrangement links TRBV6-5 to TRBJ2-1, with TRBD2 as a possible D gene (6 bases). The germline gives CDR1 MNHEY, CDR2 SVGAGI. Trimming removed 6 bases from V and 4 bases from J, with 16 bases in between. This CDR3 is built from 15 residues. The chain's CDR3 is CASSHRENRYNEQFF. The CDR3 region has the DNA TGTGCCAGCAGCCATCGGGAGAATCGGTACAATGAGCAGTTCTTC.

The V gene is TRBV5-1, the J gene TRBJ1-2; a possible D gene is TRBD1 (5 bases). Per the germline V gene, CDR1 is SGHRS and CDR2 is YFSETQ. This CDR3 region has 12 residues. Trimming cost V 5 bases and J 3 bases, with 8 bases left between them. The CDR3 here is CASRGEDYGYTF. CDR3 nucleotide sequence: TGCGCCAGCAGAGGGGAGGACTATGGCTACACCTTC.